This note documents a single TCR beta chain sequence. The antigen is unknown. This sample was taken from a study of Ad26.COV2.S vaccination and SARS-CoV-2 variants. Regarding the study as a whole: Measurements of TCR breadth and depth may have given underestimates of the total T cell responses.

Produced via immunoSEQ multiplex PCR; TCRdb's table is partial and in-frame only. The sample holds 400,000 to 450,000 clones, approximately 92% seen once. Treatment here: 15 to 20 received Ad26.COV2.S at low or high dose, single or two shots; 5 received placebo; per-sample allocation not given. Sampling was done on day 63 after the first vaccine or placebo injection. Cohort 1b enrolled adults aged 18-55 years in Boston. The CDR3 is 16 residues long. With 1 base removed from V and 0 bases from J, the gap between germline ends came to 7 bases. In germline, CDR1 is MGHRA, CDR2 YSYEKL. This chain connects TRBV4-1 to TRBJ1-6, with unresolved D. The TCR was taken from a person between 18 and 65 years old who received the Ad26.COV2.S COVID-19 vaccine or a placebo. The sequenced sample was peripheral blood, obtained in a trial of Ad26.COV2.S vaccine versus placebo. CDR3 nucleotides: TGCGCCAGCAGCCAAGCCCTGAGCTCCTATAATTCACCCCTCCACTTT. It specifies CASSQALSSYNSPLHF.